This is a list of T cell receptor beta chains from one sample in a study of T cell responses to AZD1222 COVID-19 vaccine. Profiling relied on immunoSEQ multiplex PCR, and the TCRdb table lists in-frame clones only, not all of them. The sample holds about 140,000 clones, approximately 93% seen once. This specimen consisted of peripheral blood, obtained on day 0 of MenACWY control vaccination. These receptors all come from an adult in good health. Each CDR3 is given with its conserved first and last residue. D genes are given only for firm matches. Some rows have no size entry. The others give once, few or many, or a class for an expanded clone.

d_call: TRBD1; v_call: TRBV2; j_call: TRBJ2-7; clone_size: NA; cdr3_nt: TGTGCCAGCAGCACAGGGGCGGTTGAGCAGTACTTC; cdr3_aa: CASSTGAVEQYF
d_call: TRBD2; v_call: TRBV10-3; j_call: TRBJ2-5; clone_size: NA; cdr3_nt: TGTGCCATCAGCCGGACTAGCGGGGAGACCCAGTACTTC; cdr3_aa: CAISRTSGETQYF
d_call: NA; v_call: TRBV28; j_call: TRBJ1-2; clone_size: once; cdr3_nt: TGTGCCAGCAGTTTACCAGGGCCCTCGGGGACCTACACCTTC; cdr3_aa: CASSLPGPSGTYTF
d_call: TRBD2; v_call: TRBV5-1; j_call: TRBJ2-5; clone_size: NA; cdr3_nt: TGCGCCAGCAGCTACGGGACTAGCGGGACCCAAGAGACCCAGTACTTC; cdr3_aa: CASSYGTSGTQETQYF
d_call: NA; v_call: TRBV24-1; j_call: TRBJ1-3; clone_size: NA; cdr3_nt: TGTGCCACCAGTGATTCGTGGAACACCATATATTTT; cdr3_aa: CATSDSWNTIYF
d_call: NA; v_call: TRBV25-1; j_call: TRBJ2-7; clone_size: NA; cdr3_nt: TGTGCCAGCAGTGGATCCAGGGGCTCCTACGAGCAGTACTTC; cdr3_aa: CASSGSRGSYEQYF
d_call: NA; v_call: TRBV10-3; j_call: TRBJ1-4; clone_size: NA; cdr3_nt: TGTGCCATCAGCGACCCTAGGCCGGCGACTAATGAAAAACTGTTTTTT; cdr3_aa: CAISDPRPATNEKLFF
d_call: TRBD1; v_call: TRBV4-1; j_call: TRBJ2-7; clone_size: NA; cdr3_nt: TGCGCCAGCAGCCAAGACTTGGGGGGACAGGGGCCTTTTTCCTACGAGCAGTACTTC; cdr3_aa: CASSQDLGGQGPFSYEQYF
d_call: TRBD1; v_call: TRBV7-2; j_call: TRBJ2-7; clone_size: NA; cdr3_nt: TGTGCCAGCAGCTGGGACAGGGACTACTACGAGCAGTACTTC; cdr3_aa: CASSWDRDYYEQYF
d_call: NA; v_call: TRBV2; j_call: TRBJ1-5; clone_size: NA; cdr3_nt: TGTGCCAGCAGACAGGAAGGAGGCAATCAGCCCCAGCATTTT; cdr3_aa: CASRQEGGNQPQHF
d_call: TRBD1; v_call: TRBV6-5; j_call: TRBJ2-7; clone_size: NA; cdr3_nt: TGTGCCAGCACCAAAACGTATACAGGGGGCTTCGAGCAGTACTTC; cdr3_aa: CASTKTYTGGFEQYF
d_call: NA; v_call: TRBV11-1; j_call: TRBJ2-7; clone_size: NA; cdr3_nt: TGTGCCAGCAGCAGGGGGGTCGGCGAGCAGTACTTC; cdr3_aa: CASSRGVGEQYF
d_call: TRBD1; v_call: TRBV6-2/TRBV6-3; j_call: TRBJ1-5; clone_size: NA; cdr3_nt: TGTGCCAGCAGTTACTCGGGCAGGGGGCGTAATCAGCCCCAGCATTTT; cdr3_aa: CASSYSGRGRNQPQHF
d_call: TRBD1; v_call: TRBV10-3; j_call: TRBJ1-4; clone_size: NA; cdr3_nt: TGTGCCATCAGCCCTAGACAGGGGATAGGTGAAAAACTGTTTTTT; cdr3_aa: CAISPRQGIGEKLFF
d_call: NA; v_call: TRBV6-5; j_call: TRBJ2-7; clone_size: once; cdr3_nt: TGTGCCAGCAGTTACTCGGGGGTCAACGAGCAGTACTTC; cdr3_aa: CASSYSGVNEQYF
d_call: NA; v_call: TRBV5-1; j_call: TRBJ2-5; clone_size: NA; cdr3_nt: TGCGCCAGCAGCATTACCCAAGAGACCCAGTACTTC; cdr3_aa: CASSITQETQYF
d_call: NA; v_call: TRBV19; j_call: TRBJ2-1; clone_size: NA; cdr3_nt: TGTGCCAGTAGCAATAGGGGGACGGACAATGAGCAGTTCTTC; cdr3_aa: CASSNRGTDNEQFF
d_call: TRBD2; v_call: TRBV6-1; j_call: TRBJ2-5; clone_size: NA; cdr3_nt: TGTGCCAGCAGTGAAATCCCCACTAGCGCAGAGACCCAGTACTTC; cdr3_aa: CASSEIPTSAETQYF
d_call: NA; v_call: TRBV11-2; j_call: TRBJ1-2; clone_size: NA; cdr3_nt: TGTGCCAGCAGCTTAGATCAATTTAACTATGGCTACACCTTC; cdr3_aa: CASSLDQFNYGYTF
d_call: NA; v_call: TRBV6-5; j_call: TRBJ1-1; clone_size: NA; cdr3_nt: TGTGCCAGCAGGTCGTGGACAGCGAACACTGAAGCTTTCTTT; cdr3_aa: CASRSWTANTEAFF
d_call: NA; v_call: TRBV7-2; j_call: TRBJ2-2; clone_size: once; cdr3_nt: TGTGCCAGCAGCAGGAGCCTCCACACCGGGGAGCTGTTTTTT; cdr3_aa: CASSRSLHTGELFF
d_call: TRBD1; v_call: TRBV27; j_call: TRBJ1-5; clone_size: NA; cdr3_nt: TGTGCCAGCAGTTTAGGGCTCGACAGGGTTGGCAATCAGCCCCAGCATTTT; cdr3_aa: CASSLGLDRVGNQPQHF
d_call: NA; v_call: TRBV28; j_call: TRBJ1-1; clone_size: NA; cdr3_nt: TGTGCCAGCAGCGTTTTGGAGACTGAAGCTTTCTTT; cdr3_aa: CASSVLETEAFF
d_call: TRBD2; v_call: TRBV5-6; j_call: TRBJ2-7; clone_size: NA; cdr3_nt: TGTGCCAGCAGCATACTAGCGGGGAGGGAGCAGTACTTC; cdr3_aa: CASSILAGREQYF
d_call: NA; v_call: TRBV4-1; j_call: TRBJ2-1; clone_size: NA; cdr3_nt: TGCGCCAGCAGCCAAGCCCCGGGTTACAATGAGCAGTTCTTC; cdr3_aa: CASSQAPGYNEQFF
d_call: NA; v_call: TRBV7-3; j_call: TRBJ1-1; clone_size: NA; cdr3_nt: TGTGCCAGCAGCTTAACGGGTGGGATGTCCATAACTGAAGCTTTCTTT; cdr3_aa: CASSLTGGMSITEAFF
d_call: TRBD1; v_call: TRBV5-4; j_call: TRBJ1-1; clone_size: NA; cdr3_nt: TGTGCCACCCAAAGCCCAGGGGGCACTGAAGCTTTCTTT; cdr3_aa: CATQSPGGTEAFF
d_call: NA; v_call: TRBV18; j_call: TRBJ2-1; clone_size: NA; cdr3_nt: TGTGCCAGCTCACCCGGGGCCAATGAGCAGTTCTTC; cdr3_aa: CASSPGANEQFF
d_call: NA; v_call: TRBV14; j_call: TRBJ1-2; clone_size: NA; cdr3_nt: TGTGCCAGCAGCCAAGATATCGACAGTACAGATGGCTACACCTTC; cdr3_aa: CASSQDIDSTDGYTF
d_call: TRBD2; v_call: TRBV19; j_call: TRBJ2-3; clone_size: NA; cdr3_nt: TGTGCCAGTAGTATCGGACTAGCGGGACGCACAGATACGCAGTATTTT; cdr3_aa: CASSIGLAGRTDTQYF
d_call: TRBD1; v_call: TRBV5-4; j_call: TRBJ1-1; clone_size: NA; cdr3_nt: TGTGCCACCGTGGGACAGGGTAGGAACACTGAAGCTTTCTTT; cdr3_aa: CATVGQGRNTEAFF
d_call: NA; v_call: TRBV9; j_call: TRBJ1-2; clone_size: NA; cdr3_nt: TGTGCCAGCAGCGTAGATTTACAGCAGTACGGCTACACCTTC; cdr3_aa: CASSVDLQQYGYTF
d_call: TRBD1; v_call: TRBV7-9; j_call: TRBJ1-1; clone_size: NA; cdr3_nt: TGTGCCAGCATCATTGACAGGGGGCAAAATGAAGCTTTCTTT; cdr3_aa: CASIIDRGQNEAFF
d_call: NA; v_call: TRBV5-1; j_call: TRBJ1-2; clone_size: NA; cdr3_nt: TGCGCCAGCAGCTTGGCCGACCCATCCGATGGCTACACCTTC; cdr3_aa: CASSLADPSDGYTF
d_call: NA; v_call: TRBV10-3; j_call: TRBJ1-5; clone_size: NA; cdr3_nt: TGTGCCATCAGTGAGTTTAGGGTAATAAGCAATCAGCCCCAGCATTTT; cdr3_aa: CAISEFRVISNQPQHF
d_call: NA; v_call: TRBV4-2; j_call: TRBJ2-3; clone_size: NA; cdr3_nt: TGTGCCAGCAGCCAACTGGACAGAGACACAGATACGCAGTATTTT; cdr3_aa: CASSQLDRDTDTQYF
d_call: TRBD1; v_call: TRBV27; j_call: TRBJ1-6; clone_size: NA; cdr3_nt: TGTGCCAGCAGCTCACCCCCAGGACAGGGGTATAATTCACCCCTCCACTTT; cdr3_aa: CASSSPPGQGYNSPLHF
d_call: TRBD1; v_call: TRBV6-5; j_call: TRBJ1-1; clone_size: NA; cdr3_nt: TGTGCCAGCAGGGCGGGACAGGGGAACACTGAAGCTTTCTTT; cdr3_aa: CASRAGQGNTEAFF
d_call: TRBD1; v_call: TRBV10-1; j_call: TRBJ1-1; clone_size: NA; cdr3_nt: TGCGCCAGCGAGAGGGGGCAGGGCACTGAAGCTTTCTTT; cdr3_aa: CASERGQGTEAFF
d_call: NA; v_call: TRBV10-2; j_call: TRBJ1-1; clone_size: NA; cdr3_nt: TGCGCCAGCAGAAGGGGGGTTGCCACTGAAGCTTTCTTT; cdr3_aa: CASRRGVATEAFF
d_call: NA; v_call: TRBV18; j_call: TRBJ1-1; clone_size: NA; cdr3_nt: TGTGCCAGCTCACCACAGCTCGGGGGGGACACTGAAGCTTTCTTT; cdr3_aa: CASSPQLGGDTEAFF
d_call: TRBD1; v_call: TRBV28; j_call: TRBJ1-4; clone_size: NA; cdr3_nt: TGTGCCAGCAGTTTATGGGCAGGGGGCGGTGAAAAACTGTTTTTT; cdr3_aa: CASSLWAGGGEKLFF
d_call: NA; v_call: TRBV2; j_call: TRBJ1-6; clone_size: NA; cdr3_nt: TGTGCCAGCAGTGCAACTAATTCACCCCTCCACTTT; cdr3_aa: CASSATNSPLHF
d_call: NA; v_call: TRBV2; j_call: TRBJ1-1; clone_size: NA; cdr3_nt: TGTGCCAGCAGTGAACAGAACACTGAAGCTTTCTTT; cdr3_aa: CASSEQNTEAFF
d_call: NA; v_call: TRBV6-5; j_call: TRBJ1-2; clone_size: NA; cdr3_nt: TGTGCCAGCAGTTACACCCTGTTAAACTATGGCTACACCTTC; cdr3_aa: CASSYTLLNYGYTF
d_call: TRBD1; v_call: TRBV19; j_call: TRBJ1-2; clone_size: NA; cdr3_nt: TGTGCCAGTAGTAGGGGACAGGGAAACTATGGCTACACCTTC; cdr3_aa: CASSRGQGNYGYTF
d_call: TRBD2; v_call: TRBV3-1/TRBV3-2; j_call: TRBJ2-1; clone_size: NA; cdr3_nt: TGTGCCAGCCGGGGACTGGGGGGGATCAATGAGCAGTTCTTC; cdr3_aa: CASRGLGGINEQFF
d_call: NA; v_call: TRBV7-9; j_call: TRBJ2-7; clone_size: NA; cdr3_nt: TGTGCCAGCAGCTTAGGACAGGAGTCCTCCTACGAGCAGTACTTC; cdr3_aa: CASSLGQESSYEQYF
d_call: NA; v_call: TRBV20-1; j_call: TRBJ2-7; clone_size: NA; cdr3_nt: TGCAGTGCTCGTGTCTTGGGAGCCAACTACGAGCAGTACTTC; cdr3_aa: CSARVLGANYEQYF
d_call: TRBD2; v_call: TRBV7-9; j_call: TRBJ2-3; clone_size: once; cdr3_nt: TGTGCCAGCAGTCGATCAGCGGGGGGGAATACGCAGTATTTT; cdr3_aa: CASSRSAGGNTQYF
d_call: TRBD1; v_call: TRBV5-1; j_call: TRBJ1-1; clone_size: NA; cdr3_nt: TGCGCCAGCAGCATATCTAGGGGGCAAACTGAAGCTTTCTTT; cdr3_aa: CASSISRGQTEAFF
d_call: NA; v_call: TRBV7-2; j_call: TRBJ1-4; clone_size: NA; cdr3_nt: TGTGCCAGCAGCTTAGTGGTCGCAACTAATGAAAAACTGTTTTTT; cdr3_aa: CASSLVVATNEKLFF
d_call: NA; v_call: TRBV9; j_call: TRBJ1-6; clone_size: NA; cdr3_nt: TGTGCCAGCAGCCCGCGGTATAATTCACCCCTCCACTTT; cdr3_aa: CASSPRYNSPLHF